A single sample is the source of the 22 T cell receptor beta chains below, sequenced in a study of T cells in Graves' hyperthyroidism and ophthalmopathy. There were TCR beta CDR3 regions amplified from RNA transcripts. TCR CDR3 regions were first amplified by RT-PCR with HTBI primers. TCRdb reprocessed the multiplex PCR reads via MiXCR and lists one record per CDR3 protein. Found here are approximately 510,000 distinct CDR3 sequences, around 20% of them singletons; the top ten hold 26%. What was sequenced was blood. Receptors were obtained from a man younger than 30 with Graves' hyperthyroidism.

The chain uses TRBV20-1 and TRBJ1-5, with D unclear. The V gene lost 3 bases and the J gene lost 8 bases, with 14 bases spanning the gap. The CDR3 is 13 amino acids. CDR1 is DFQATT, CDR2 SNEGSKA, per germline (reference sequence). In DNA form, the CDR3 reads TGCAGTGCTAGTCAGGATACAAGTGAGCCCCAGCATTTT. Protein product: CSASQDTSEPQHF.

This clonotype was detected ten times or more. The chain couples TRBV29-1 to TRBJ1-1; the D is unclear. Germline assignment: CDR1 SQVTM and CDR2 ANQGSEA. Trimming stripped 4 bases from V and 1 base from J, with 7 bases between. The CDR3 totals 12 residues. CDR3: CSVAGGNTEAFF. The CDR3 DNA is TGCAGCGTTGCAGGTGGGAACACTGAAGCTTTCTTT.

This clonotype was seen only a few times. The V and J genes are TRBV28 and TRBJ1-1, with a tentative D call TRBD1 (6 bases). CDR3 length: 13 residues. V gave up 11 bases and J gave up 8 bases, with 21 bases separating them. Germline-derived CDR1 and CDR2 are MDHEN and SYDVKM. The CDR3 DNA reads TGTGCCTCTAAGGGGGGGGCAGATTTAGAAGCTTTCTTT. This codes for CASKGGADLEAFF. The whole variable domain, remainder taken from reference TRBV28 and TRBJ1-1, is DVKVTQSSRYLVKRTGEKVFLECVQDMDHENMFWYRQDPGLGLRLIYFSYDVKMKEKGDIPEGYSVSREKKERFSLILESASTNQTSMYLCASKGGADLEAFFGQGTRLTVV.

This clonotype occurred many times. This chain joins TRBV6-5 and TRBJ2-2, with D possibly matching TRBD1 (5 bases). Trimming took 2 bases from V and 0 from J, leaving 10 bases between them. The CDR3 is 16 amino acids. The germline V gene encodes CDR1 MNHEY and CDR2 SVGAGI. CDR3 protein: CASSYRRAPNTGELFF. In DNA form, the CDR3 reads TGTGCCAGCAGTTACCGCAGGGCCCCGAACACCGGGGAGCTGTTTTTT.

V gene TRBV12-3 or TRBV12-4 combines with J gene TRBJ1-1; D not certain. This CDR3 spans 15 amino acids. Between the trimmed V and J ends, which lost 3 bases and 2 bases, there was a span of 13 bases. In DNA, the CDR3 is TGTGCCAGCAGTTTCCAGTCAAGCCATAACACTGAAGCTTTCTTT. It specifies CASSFQSSHNTEAFF.

This clonotype was seen a handful of times. This rearrangement joins TRBV5-1 to TRBJ2-6; tentatively, D is TRBD2 (6 bases). The germline V gene encodes CDR1 SGHRS and CDR2 YFSETQ. V was trimmed by 4 bases and J by 4 bases, leaving 24 bases between them. The CDR3 is 19 amino acids. The CDR3 DNA follows: TGCGCCAGCAGCCCGTTAACCGGGAGCCAGTCCTCCGGGGCCAACGTCCTGACTTTC. This codes for CASSPLTGSQSSGANVLTF.

This clonotype has a handful of counts. V and J are TRBV6-1 and TRBJ2-3; 11 bases match TRBD2. CDR1 and CDR2 (germline): MNHNS, SASEGT. This CDR3 is built from 17 residues. The trim removed 0 bases at V and 1 base at J, leaving 3 bases unmatched. The CDR3 DNA reads as TGTGCCAGCAGTGAAGCAATAGCGGGAGGGCGCACAGATACGCAGTATTTT. Protein product: CASSEAIAGGRTDTQYF.

The CDR3 loop reads CASSEDGTSQYF. DNA for the CDR3: TGTGCCAGCAGTGAAGATGGGACTTCCCAGTACTTC. The V call is TRBV2, the J call TRBJ2-5; D is perhaps TRBD2 (6 bases). The V gene lost 1 base and the J gene lost 9 bases, with 9 bases spanning the gap. The CDR3 has 12 residues. The germline gives CDR1 SNHLY, CDR2 FYNNEI.

This clonotype was seen ten or more times. This rearrangement joins TRBV11-2 to TRBJ2-7; D may be TRBD1 (6 bases). Per the germline V gene, CDR1 is SGHAT and CDR2 is FQNNGV. The CDR3 is 14 residues long. Between the trimmed V and J ends, which lost 2 bases and 4 bases, there was a span of 12 bases. This chain's CDR3 is CASSLSQGPYEQYF. The CDR3 DNA sequence: TGTGCCAGCAGCTTAAGCCAGGGGCCGTACGAGCAGTACTTC.

This clonotype was picked up many times. The genes are TRBV27 and TRBJ1-1; TRBD1 matches 8 bases. There are 16 residues in the CDR3. The junction had 7 bases not matched to a gene; V was cut back by 3 bases and J by 1 base. Germline V lookup: CDR1 MNHEY, CDR2 SMNVEV (reference sequence). As DNA, the CDR3 is TGTGCCAGCAGTTTGGCAGGGGGCGCTGGGAACACTGAAGCTTTCTTT. Amino acids: CASSLAGGAGNTEAFF.

This clonotype was picked up many times. The V gene is TRBV7-9, the J gene TRBJ2-7; the match to TRBD1 covers 7 bases. The CDR3 is 14 residues long. Germline V gene lookup returns CDR1 SEHNR and CDR2 FQNEAQ (reference sequence). Trimming removed 5 bases from V and 2 bases from J; junction bases left unmatched: 6. CDR3 sequence (DNA): TGTGCCAGCAGCCCAAAGACAGGGACCTACGAGCAGTACTTC. Translation gives CASSPKTGTYEQYF.

This clonotype was recorded at least ten times. V gene TRBV20-1 combines with J gene TRBJ1-5; 8 nucleotides align to TRBD1. The germline V gene encodes CDR1 DFQATT and CDR2 SNEGSKA (reference sequence). Losses at the gene ends were 5 bases for V and 8 bases for J; bases not matched to a gene: 5. The CDR3 contains 12 residues. This CDR3 is CSAGDRREPQHF. The CDR3 DNA follows: TGCAGTGCTGGGGACAGGAGGGAGCCCCAGCATTTT.

V is TRBV6-1 and J is TRBJ1-2; D may be TRBD1 (6 bases). The CDR3 sequence is 13 residues long. Germline CDR1 reads MNHNS; CDR2 reads SASEGT. Trimming shortened V by 5 bases and J by 7 bases, and 14 bases separated the two germline ends. The CDR3 DNA follows: TGTGCCAGCAGTACCTTAACAGGGACTGGCTACACCTTC. Protein sequence: CASSTLTGTGYTF.

The chain uses TRBV12-3 or TRBV12-4 and TRBJ2-5; 8 nucleotides align to TRBD1. Trimming took 6 bases from V and 7 from J; bases not matched to a gene: 13. The CDR3 runs 15 residues. CDR3 region: CASRWQGASGGTQYF. The DNA of the CDR3 is TGTGCCAGCAGGTGGCAGGGGGCCTCGGGTGGGACCCAGTACTTC.

This clonotype was detected a few times. The chain combines TRBV2 with TRBJ1-5; D call uncertain. The germline V and J ends were trimmed by 0 bases and 11 bases, with 8 bases remaining between them. Germline assignment: CDR1 SNHLY and CDR2 FYNNEI. CDR3 length: 12 residues. CDR3 in DNA: TGTGCCAGCAGTGAAGCGGTCGGTACCCAGCATTTT. It yields the protein CASSEAVGTQHF.

Many counts were recorded for this clonotype. The chain links TRBV19 to TRBJ2-4; possibly TRBD2 for D (5 bases). Between the trimmed V and J ends, which lost 3 bases and 3 bases, there was a span of 12 bases. The CDR3 totals 15 residues. Germline V gives CDR1 LNHDA, CDR2 SQIVND (reference sequence). CDR3 nucleotides: TGTGCCAGTAGTATCGGAGGAGTCGGCAAAAACATTCAGTACTTC. Translated, it gives CASSIGGVGKNIQYF.

This clonotype was counted ten times or more. V gene TRBV6-1 combines with J gene TRBJ2-7; TRBD1 agrees at 8 bases. J gave up 3 bases and V 5 bases, and 12 bases lay outside the gene matches. This CDR3 contains 16 residues. Germline V gives CDR1 MNHNS, CDR2 SASEGT. This CDR3 is CASSSASTGEFYEQYF. The CDR3 region has the DNA TGTGCCAGCAGTAGCGCCTCGACAGGGGAGTTCTACGAGCAGTACTTC.

This chain uses TRBV9 with TRBJ2-3, with no clear D. CDR1 and CDR2 from the germline V gene are SGDLS and YYNGEE. V lost 4 bases and J 3 bases, leaving 12 bases between the germline ends. The CDR3 is 14 residues long. The CDR3 DNA reads TGTGCCAGCAGCCTCCAGCCCCTGACAGATACGCAGTATTTT. Its translation is CASSLQPLTDTQYF.

This clonotype appeared a few times. This sequence may be a read error, since a much larger clone differs from it by one base. This chain joins TRBV20-1 and TRBJ1-2; D remains unclear. V lost 1 base and J lost 4, with 13 bases in between. Per the germline V gene, CDR1 is DFQATT and CDR2 is SNEGSKA (reference sequence). The CDR3 spans 14 residues. For the CDR3, the DNA is TGCAGTGCTAGAGCCCCAGAACCTATCTATGGCTACACCTTC. Its protein product is CSARAPEPIYGYTF.

The J gene is TRBJ2-7, the V gene TRBV28, with D possibly called TRBD1 or TRBD2 (5 bases each). CDR1 is MDHEN, CDR2 SYDVKM, per germline. The V and J ends lost 3 bases and 3 bases respectively, with 15 bases between them. CDR3 length equals 15 residues. CDR3 residues: CASSLGTAIIYEQYF. DNA of the CDR3: TGTGCCAGCAGTTTGGGGACCGCCATAATCTACGAGCAGTACTTC.

This clonotype was counted ten times or more. V is TRBV2 and J is TRBJ1-5; D is ambiguous. CDR1 is SNHLY and CDR2 is FYNNEI in the germline V gene. V shed 6 bases and J shed 4 bases, with 7 bases lying between them. The CDR3 contains 12 residues. CDR3 amino acids: CASRSLNQPQHF. Here the CDR3 DNA reads TGTGCCAGCAGGTCCCTTAATCAGCCCCAGCATTTT.

A few counts support this clonotype. The chain employs TRBV11-2 and TRBJ1-5, with D tentatively TRBD1 (5 bases). This CDR3 contains 16 residues. Germline V CDR1 and CDR2: SGHAT, FQNNGV. Trimming left V 1 base short and J 2 bases short, with 12 bases between. The CDR3 loop is CASSLVGGFRNQPQHF. The CDR3, as DNA: TGTGCCAGCAGCTTAGTTGGGGGTTTCCGCAATCAGCCCCAGCATTTT. The whole variable domain, remainder taken from reference TRBV11-2 and TRBJ1-5, is EAGVAQSPRYKIIEKRQSVAFWCNPISGHATLYWYQQILGQGPKLLIQFQNNGVVDDSQLPKDRFSAERLKGVDSTLKIQPAKLEDSAVYLCASSLVGGFRNQPQHFGDGTRLSIL.